The sequence of this T cell receptor beta chain was determined in a study of T-cell memory formation after mild COVID-19. V dropped 4 bases and J dropped 5 bases, with 14 bases sitting between them. Germline loops: CDR1 SGHTA, CDR2 FQGNSA. This CDR3 has 14 amino acids. From the 5' RACE reads, TCRdb called clonotypes with MiXCR, one entry per CDR3 protein. Of approximately 260,000 distinct CDR3 sequences in the sample, about a sixth were seen once. The sequence came from a man in his late teens or twenties who had mild COVID-19 (a few samples of this study predate the infection). Cell type and time point are not known. This rearrangement joins TRBV7-2 to TRBJ2-5; D ambiguous. Input material: PBMCs or a T cell subset sorted from them (not recorded which). Written as DNA, the CDR3 is TGTGCCAGCAGCTCCCGGCCCGTTCGCGAGACCCAGTACTTC. Translation gives CASSSRPVRETQYF. Looking up the rest from reference TRBV7-2 and TRBJ2-5 gives the full variable domain: GAGVSQSPSNKVTEKGKDVELRCDPISGHTALYWYRQSLGQGLEFLIYFQGNSAPDKSGLPSDRFSAERTGGSVSTLTIQRTQQEDSAVYLCASSSRPVRETQYFGPGTRLLVL.